Listed here are 26 T cell receptor beta chains from one sample, sequenced in a study of radiotherapy plus CTLA-4 blockade in lung cancer. The protocol was immunoSEQ multiplex PCR, while the TCRdb copy is restricted to in-frame clones and leaves out a portion. The table records 20,000 or so clones, around 88% of them present only once. The specimen was peripheral blood, collected from a patient treated with radiotherapy plus ipilimumab. All receptors come from a human donor with non-small cell lung cancer whose response to radiotherapy plus ipilimumab could not be evaluated.

This clone was seen just once. The chain employs TRBV7-9 and TRBJ1-4, with 7 nucleotides matching TRBD1. The CDR3 is 15 residues long. CDR1 SEHNR and CDR2 FQNEAQ come from the germline V gene (reference sequence). V shed 1 base and J 3 bases; nucleotides not matched to a gene: 2. CDR3 amino acids: CASSLDGTANEKLFF. The CDR3 nucleotides read TGTGCCAGCAGCTTAGATGGGACAGCTAATGAAAAACTGTTTTTT.

This chain connects TRBV6-1 to TRBJ2-7; tentative D call: TRBD1 (6 bases). Trimming took off 2 bases at V and 0 bases at J, with 11 bases between the two ends. Per germline, CDR1 MNHNS and CDR2 SASEGT. This CDR3 is built from 15 residues. CDR3 sequence: CASSESRGSSYEQYF. In DNA form, the CDR3 reads TGTGCCAGCAGTGAAAGCAGGGGAAGCTCCTACGAGCAGTACTTC.

The rearrangement links TRBV10-2 to TRBJ2-5, with 9 bases identical to TRBD2. CDR3 length equals 18 residues. Germline V CDR1 and CDR2: WSHSY, SAAADI. J gave up 7 bases and V 0 bases, and 15 bases lay outside the gene matches. CDR3: CASSESVWGSGRGGTQYF. In nucleotides, the CDR3 is TGCGCCAGCAGTGAGTCTGTTTGGGGTAGCGGGAGAGGAGGGACCCAGTACTTC.

The rearrangement links TRBV4-3 to TRBJ2-5; TRBD1 agrees at 7 bases. The CDR3 has 15 amino acids. Trimming removed 1 base from V and 5 bases from J; junction bases left unmatched: 7. CDR1 is LGHNA and CDR2 is YSLEER in the germline V gene. CDR3 DNA: TGCGCCAGCAGCCAAGGGTCGACCAGGGGGGAGACCCAGTACTTC. It encodes CASSQGSTRGETQYF.

V usage is TRBV5-1 and J usage is TRBJ2-7, with 7 positions matching TRBD1. V dropped 0 bases and J dropped 4; count of bases not matched to a gene: 4. The V gene's germline CDR1 is SGHRS and CDR2 YFSETQ. The CDR3 consists of 14 residues. The CDR3 DNA reads TGCGCCAGCAGCTTGGTTGGGACAGCTTACGAGCAGTACTTC. Translated, it gives CASSLVGTAYEQYF.

The chain recombines TRBV5-4 with TRBJ2-1; 11 positions match TRBD2. V lost 4 bases and J lost 6; bases outside the gene matches: 6. Germline loops: CDR1 SGHNT, CDR2 YYREEE (reference sequence). This CDR3 is built from 15 residues. CDR3 coding DNA: TGTGCCAGCAGCACTACTAGCGGGAGAGGCAATGAGCAGTTCTTC. Its translation: CASSTTSGRGNEQFF.

This sequence joins TRBV6-5 and TRBJ1-2, with D perhaps matching TRBD1 (6 bases). CDR1 and CDR2 (germline): MNHEY, SVGAGI. Trimming removed 6 bases at V and 7 bases at J, with 15 bases between. The CDR3 extends over 13 amino acids. CDR3 nucleotides: TGTGCCAGCAGCAAAGACAGGATCGCTGGCTACACCTTC. This translates into CASSKDRIAGYTF.

This sequence joins TRBV20-1 and TRBJ2-7; 7 bases map to TRBD1. This CDR3 region has 11 residues. Germline assignment: CDR1 DFQATT and CDR2 SNEGSKA (reference sequence). V lost 8 bases and J lost 7; bases outside the gene matches: 8. The CDR3: CSRSTGVEQYF. DNA for the CDR3: TGCAGTCGATCCACAGGGGTAGAGCAGTACTTC.

The gene calls are TRBV27 and TRBJ2-5; the D is unclear. The J call may be mistaken, given a closer DNA end match to TRBJ2-7. Germline V gene sequence: CDR1 MNHEY, CDR2 SMNVEV (reference sequence). This CDR3 region has 13 residues. This CDR3 is CASSRVIAYEQYF. The CDR3 nucleotides read TGTGCCAGCAGTCGAGTCATCGCCTACGAGCAGTACTTC.

This clone turned up a few times. This chain connects TRBV4-3 to TRBJ1-2, with 7 positions matching TRBD1. V shed 2 bases, J shed 6 bases, and the junction held 3 bases outside the gene matches. CDR1 is LGHNA and CDR2 is YSLEER in the germline V gene. The CDR3 has 13 amino acids. CDR3 sequence: CASSQYTGDGYTF. In DNA, the CDR3 is TGCGCCAGCAGCCAATATACAGGGGATGGCTACACCTTC.

The V and J genes are TRBV2 and TRBJ1-1, with TRBD1 as a possible D gene (5 bases). Germline CDR1 reads SNHLY; CDR2 reads FYNNEI. Deletions cut 0 bases from V and 3 bases from J, with 8 bases between. The CDR3 has 14 amino acids. DNA of the CDR3: TGTGCCAGCAGTGAAGCGGGGCTATACACTGAAGCTTTCTTT. It encodes CASSEAGLYTEAFF.

V and J are TRBV28 and TRBJ2-7; D unclear. The CDR3 consists of 12 residues. V was trimmed by 5 bases and J by 3 bases, leaving 8 bases between them. Germline V gene lookup returns CDR1 MDHEN and CDR2 SYDVKM. CDR3 sequence: CASSPHSYEQYF. In DNA form, the CDR3 reads TGTGCCAGCAGTCCACACAGCTACGAGCAGTACTTC. The full variable domain, rest sourced from reference TRBV28 and TRBJ2-7, is DVKVTQSSRYLVKRTGEKVFLECVQDMDHENMFWYRQDPGLGLRLIYFSYDVKMKEKGDIPEGYSVSREKKERFSLILESASTNQTSMYLCASSPHSYEQYFGPGTRLTVT.

V and J are TRBV7-8 and TRBJ2-3, with 8 nucleotides matching TRBD2. Germline V gives CDR1 SGHVS, CDR2 FQNEAQ. V trimming: 2 bases; J trimming: 0 bases; junction bases outside the gene matches: 7. The length of the CDR3 is 17 residues. CDR3: CASSLFDTSGSTDTQYF. The CDR3 DNA reads TGTGCCAGCAGCTTATTCGACACTAGCGGTAGCACAGATACGCAGTATTTT. Full variable domain (remainder filled in from reference TRBV7-8 and TRBJ2-3): GAGVSQSPRYKVAKRGQDVALRCDPISGHVSLFWYQQALGQGPEFLTYFQNEAQLDKSGLPSDRFFAERPEGSVSTLKIQRTQQEDSAVYLCASSLFDTSGSTDTQYFGPGTRLTVL.

The V call is TRBV19, the J call TRBJ2-3; 7 positions match TRBD2. Germline V gene data show CDR1 as LNHDA and CDR2 as SQIVND (reference sequence). CDR3 length: 14 residues. V lost 4 bases to trimming and J lost 4 bases; unmatched junction nucleotides: 5. CDR3 protein: CASSRQTSPDTQYF. DNA of the CDR3: TGTGCCAGTAGTAGACAGACTAGCCCAGATACGCAGTATTTT.

This chain links TRBV2 with TRBJ2-5; D might be TRBD2 (7 bases). The V end was cut by 6 bases, the J end by 5 bases, with 16 bases between. Germline CDR1 and CDR2: SNHLY and FYNNEI. The CDR3 is 14 residues long. The CDR3 sequence: CASSAVGGRETQYF. In DNA, the CDR3 is TGTGCCAGCAGCGCCGTGGGGGGGCGGGAGACCCAGTACTTC.

The chain employs TRBV21-1 and TRBJ2-1; the table calls TRBD2, which could not be checked here. TRBV21-1 is flagged as a pseudogene. The CDR3 has 16 residues. For the CDR3, the DNA is TGTGCCAGCAGCAAACAAACTAGCGGGACATGCAATGAGCAGTTCTTC. This translates into CASSKQTSGTCNEQFF.

The chain carries TRBV4-3 and TRBJ2-3, with D perhaps matching TRBD1 (6 bases). The CDR3 has 15 residues. Germline-derived CDR1 and CDR2 are LGHNA and YSLEER. Trimming took 0 bases from V and 1 from J, leaving 8 bases between them. In DNA form, the CDR3 reads TGCGCCAGCAGCCAAGACCCAGGGGGCACAGATACGCAGTATTTT. This translates into CASSQDPGGTDTQYF.

The chain uses TRBV4-1 and TRBJ2-1; weak D call: TRBD1 (6 bases). Germline assignment: CDR1 MGHRA and CDR2 YSYEKL. The CDR3 is 15 residues long. V gave up 1 base and J gave up 6 bases, with 13 bases separating them. For the CDR3, the DNA is TGCGCCAGCAGCCAAGTACCCCGGGACACCAATGAGCAGTTCTTC. Translation gives CASSQVPRDTNEQFF.

V usage is TRBV19 and J usage is TRBJ2-5; D remains ambiguous. CDR1 and CDR2 (germline): LNHDA, SQIVND (reference sequence). CDR3 length: 12 residues. With 4 bases removed from V and 5 bases from J, the gap between germline ends came to 8 bases. The CDR3 is CASSSLEETQYF. CDR3 nucleotide sequence: TGTGCCAGTAGTAGTTTAGAGGAGACCCAGTACTTC.

The chain uses TRBV28 and TRBJ2-1, with TRBD2 matching over 14 bases. Looked up from germline, CDR1 is MDHEN and CDR2 is SYDVKM. The trim removed 5 bases at V and 3 bases at J, leaving 6 bases unmatched. The CDR3 runs to 17 residues. DNA of the CDR3: TGTGCCAGCAGTCCCCCGACTAGCGGGGGGGGCTACAATGAGCAGTTCTTC. Its translation: CASSPPTSGGGYNEQFF.

The J gene is TRBJ2-5, the V gene TRBV11-2; D may be TRBD2 (6 bases). V lost 5 bases to trimming and J lost 11 bases, with 15 bases between them. Per germline, CDR1 SGHAT and CDR2 FQNNGV. The CDR3 loop spans 12 amino acids. In DNA form, the CDR3 reads TGTGCCAGCAGCACCGGGACTCCTACGCAGTACTTC. It codes for CASSTGTPTQYF.

The chain recombines TRBV5-1 with TRBJ1-1; 11 bases match TRBD1. V was clipped by 3 bases and J by 5 bases; unmatched bases: 9. Germline lookup yields CDR1 SGHRS and CDR2 YFSETQ. The CDR3 consists of 16 residues. Here the CDR3 DNA reads TGCGCCAGCAGCTCGGGACAGGGGGGTCGTGAAACTGAAGCTTTCTTT. It is translated as CASSSGQGGRETEAFF. The variable domain in full, completed from reference TRBV5-1 and TRBJ1-1, reads KAGVTQTPRYLIKTRGQQVTLSCSPISGHRSVSWYQQTPGQGLQFLFEYFSETQRNKGNFPGRFSGRQFSNSRSEMNVSTLELGDSALYLCASSSGQGGRETEAFFGQGTRLTVV.

The rearrangement links TRBV6-1 to TRBJ1-2, with a tentative D call TRBD1 (5 bases). The CDR3 spans 14 residues. V dropped 0 bases and J dropped 4 bases, with 9 bases sitting between them. In germline, CDR1 is MNHNS, CDR2 SASEGT. CDR3: CASSEAPGPYGYTF. In DNA form, the CDR3 reads TGTGCCAGCAGTGAAGCTCCAGGGCCCTATGGCTACACCTTC.

The chain carries TRBV28 and TRBJ1-2; TRBD1 matches 10 bases. The CDR3 length is 16 residues. Germline CDR1 MDHEN, CDR2 SYDVKM. With V trimmed by 8 bases and J by 6 bases, 15 bases remained unmatched. CDR3 loop: CASSLGGTGEGDGYTF. CDR3 coding DNA: TGTGCCAGCTCATTGGGCGGGACAGGGGAAGGGGATGGCTACACCTTC.

This chain uses TRBV10-3 with TRBJ1-1, with a possible D match to TRBD1 (6 bases). The V gene's germline CDR1 is ENHRY and CDR2 SYGVKD. This CDR3 has 14 amino acids. V was trimmed by 8 bases and J by 5 bases, leaving 18 bases between them. The CDR3 nucleotides read TGTGCCATCGGGACCGGACAGTTGGGTACTGAAGCTTTCTTT. Amino acids: CAIGTGQLGTEAFF.

This chain links TRBV2 with TRBJ2-5, with a tentative D call TRBD2 (6 bases). This CDR3 is 14 amino acids long. CDR1 SNHLY and CDR2 FYNNEI come from the germline V gene. V was shortened by 6 bases and J by 4 bases, with 15 bases between the two germline ends. The CDR3 spells CASRGGTPRETQYF. CDR3 nucleotide sequence: TGTGCCAGCAGGGGCGGGACCCCCAGAGAGACCCAGTACTTC.